The present entry profiles one T cell receptor (beta chain) with its context. The record originates from a study of blood T cell repertoires in COVID-19. For the study at large: From the United States, Italy and Spain came samples of acute and convalescent COVID-19.

CDR3 length equals 13 residues. Germline V gene lookup returns CDR1 SEHNR and CDR2 FQNEAQ (reference sequence). V gave up 5 bases and J gave up 6 bases, with 13 bases separating them. Profiled with immunoSEQ multiplex PCR; TCRdb holds only in-frame clones, not every one. The profile shows approximately 150,000 clones, around 84% of them singletons. The receptor was isolated from a man aged 40-55 years with acute or convalescent COVID-19. The sample taken for sequencing was peripheral blood. V usage is TRBV7-9 and J usage is TRBJ1-2; D not resolved. The CDR3 DNA is TGTGCCAGCAGCCCACTCAATTCGGATGGCTACACCTTC. Its protein product is CASSPLNSDGYTF.